The entry below describes one T cell receptor beta chain. Its antigen is as yet unknown. Here immunoSEQ multiplex PCR was the method, and the copy in TCRdb shows in-frame clones only, minus some. Among about 70,000 clones listed, roughly 92% were seen once. These data are taken from a study of OX40 agonist ivuxolimab in advanced cancers. General study points: Which antigen the expanded peripheral T cells recognized is unknown. More expanded clones were seen, on average, in CD8+ T cells than in CD4+.

V shed 2 bases and J 5 bases; nucleotides not matched to a gene: 5. The CDR3 loop spans 14 amino acids. Germline V gene sequence: CDR1 SGHRS, CDR2 YFSETQ. Sequences were derived from CD4+ or CD8+ T cells sorted from blood, sampled in a trial of the OX40 agonist ivuxolimab. This sequence originates from an adult with an advanced solid tumor such as melanoma, head and neck, liver or kidney cancer. This chain joins TRBV5-1 and TRBJ1-1; 8 bases are shared with TRBD1. The CDR3 loop is CASSFGQGGTEAFF. DNA for the CDR3: TGCGCCAGCAGCTTCGGACAGGGAGGGACTGAAGCTTTCTTT.